The clone carrying this T cell receptor beta chain occurred a few times. This sample was taken from a study of identical twins. Template switching added a universal primer site; cDNA carried unique molecular identifiers. TCRdb redid the calling of the 5' RACE reads with MiXCR, one entry per CDR3 protein. Here the sample spans more than 1.5 million distinct CDR3 sequences, 25% to 35% being singletons. Healthy Caucasian individuals made up all the donors. The V gene's germline CDR1 is SGHTA and CDR2 FQGNSA. CDR3 length: 15 amino acids. Trimming cost V 2 bases and J 2 bases; bases outside gene matches: 2.

The TCR was taken from a newborn girl in good health. V is TRBV7-2 and J is TRBJ2-1; 8 bases map to TRBD2. The sequencing sample was made of cord blood. CDR3 coding DNA: TGTGCCAGCAGCTTACATAGCGGGACCTACAATGAGCAGTTCTTC. This codes for CASSLHSGTYNEQFF.